The clone carrying this T cell receptor (beta chain) appeared many times. The antigen remains undetermined. This record belongs to a study of Graves' ophthalmopathy and Graves' hyperthyroidism. Whole-study context: Stable hyperthyroid donors showed no ophthalmopathy during 18 months follow-up. Notes on the study in general: Using 13 signatures, a model distinguished ophthalmopathy from stable hyperthyroidism, reaching just under 90% sensitivity and about 81% specificity.

CDR1 is SGHRS, CDR2 YFSETQ, per germline. V shed 0 bases and J 7 bases; nucleotides not matched to a gene: 11. The CDR3 is 16 residues long. RNA transcripts yielded amplified TCR beta CDR3 regions. The first round was an RT-PCR with HTBI primers, and the second round was a multiplex PCR. TCRdb re-called the multiplex PCR reads with MiXCR, one entry per CDR3 protein. This sample has around 1,000,000 distinct CDR3 sequences, with about 38% found just once. The clonotype originates from an adult man with Graves' hyperthyroidism. The chain combines TRBV5-1 with TRBJ1-2, with TRBD1 identical over 8 bases. Sequenced material: peripheral blood or thyroid tissue (not recorded which). The CDR3 DNA sequence: TGCGCCAGCAGCTTGGCCGGGACAGGTCTGAGCGGTGGCTACACCTTC. Its protein is CASSLAGTGLSGGYTF.